The rows below give T cell receptor beta chains drawn from one sample of a study of T-cell memory formation after mild COVID-19. From the 5' RACE reads, TCRdb called clonotypes with MiXCR, one entry per CDR3 protein. The sample has 190,000 or so distinct CDR3 sequences, about a fifth seen once. The source material was PBMCs or a T cell subset sorted from them (not recorded which). The receptors stem from an adult woman who had mild COVID-19 (a few samples of this study predate the infection). Cell type and time point are not known. Both conserved end residues are part of each CDR3. D genes are given only for firm matches. Expanded clones get a size class; other rows say once, few or many, or leave the size out.

TRBJ2-5 . TRBV27 . CASRGRAVEETQYF TGTGCCAGCAGAGGTCGAGCGGTTGAAGAGACCCAGTACTTC
TRBJ1-2 . TRBV7-9 few CASSSSRGRDGYTF TGTGCCAGCAGTTCTTCTAGGGGGAGGGATGGCTACACCTTC
TRBJ1-2 TRBD1 TRBV4-1 . CASSQTTGPSSGYTF TGCGCCAGCAGCCAAACGACAGGGCCTAGTTCTGGCTACACCTTC
TRBJ2-7 TRBD2 TRBV20-1 few CSAREAGSGRNIYEQYF TGCAGTGCCAGAGAGGCTGGTAGCGGGAGGAATATCTACGAGCAGTACTTC
TRBJ2-3 . TRBV4-3 . CASSQDLADTQYF TGCGCCAGCAGCCAAGATCTAGCGGATACGCAGTATTTT
TRBJ2-7 . TRBV7-9 . CASRPSNRDLSYEQYF TGTGCCAGCAGACCCTCCAACAGGGATCTCTCCTACGAGCAGTACTTC
TRBJ2-1 . TRBV5-1 few CASSLRLGASYNEQFF TGCGCCAGCAGCTTAAGACTAGGAGCTTCCTACAATGAGCAGTTCTTC
TRBJ1-1 . TRBV12-3/TRBV12-4 few CASSFAVEAFF TGTGCCAGCAGTTTCGCAGTTGAAGCTTTCTTT
TRBJ2-1 TRBD2 TRBV2 few CASSSRTSHPSNEQFF TGTGCCAGCAGCTCCCGGACTAGCCACCCTTCGAATGAGCAGTTCTTC
TRBJ2-2 TRBD1 TRBV5-1 many CASTRTGEGTGELFF TGCGCCAGCACCCGGACAGGGGAAGGCACCGGGGAGCTGTTTTTT
TRBJ1-2 TRBD1 TRBV15 few CATSSPGQGKEPFNYGYTF TGTGCCACCAGCAGTCCGGGACAGGGAAAGGAGCCTTTTAACTATGGCTACACCTTC
TRBJ2-3 . TRBV6-1 few CASNPSWYTDTQYF TGTGCCAGCAACCCTAGCTGGTACACAGATACGCAGTATTTT
TRBJ1-6 TRBD1 TRBV7-8 . CASSLDRGSYNSPLHF TGTGCCAGCAGCTTAGACAGGGGCTCCTATAATTCACCCCTCCACTTT
TRBJ1-1 . TRBV24-1 few CATSDQRTTEAFF TGTGCCACCAGTGATCAGCGGACCACTGAAGCTTTCTTT
TRBJ2-1 TRBD2 TRBV9 few CASSARPAGLAGGSYNEQFF TGTGCCAGCAGCGCCCGTCCGGCGGGACTAGCGGGGGGGTCCTACAATGAGCAGTTCTTC
TRBJ1-4 . TRBV13 . CASSYRGTATNEKLFF TGTGCCAGCAGCTACCGTGGGACCGCAACTAATGAAAAACTGTTTTTT
TRBJ2-1 . TRBV5-1 . CASSLVAGPTYNEQFF TGCGCCAGCAGCTTGGTTGCAGGGCCTACCTACAATGAGCAGTTCTTC
TRBJ2-7 . TRBV7-9 . CASSSVPGEQYF TGTGCCAGCAGCTCGGTACCCGGGGAGCAGTACTTC
TRBJ2-7 TRBD1 TRBV7-9 . CASSKPTGGYEQYF TGTGCCAGCAGCAAACCGACAGGGGGCTACGAGCAGTACTTC
TRBJ2-1 . TRBV15 . CATSSVSYNEQFF TGTGCCACCAGCAGCGTTAGCTACAATGAGCAGTTCTTC
TRBJ1-5 . TRBV19 once CASSQSASNQPQHF TGTGCCAGTAGTCAGTCTGCTAGCAATCAGCCCCAGCATTTT
TRBJ2-5 . TRBV5-1 few CASSGETGQETQYF TGCGCCAGCAGCGGAGAGACAGGACAAGAGACCCAGTACTTC
TRBJ2-3 . TRBV12-3/TRBV12-4 few CASSLVKGVGTDTQYF TGTGCCAGCAGTTTAGTCAAGGGAGTAGGCACAGATACGCAGTATTTT
TRBJ2-6 . TRBV7-9 . CASSPPPGVTPYSGANVLTF TGTGCCAGCAGCCCCCCGCCGGGGGTGACCCCCTACTCTGGGGCCAACGTCCTGACTTTC
TRBJ1-2 TRBD1 TRBV30 many CAWSTGTGKEGYTF TGTGCCTGGAGTACCGGGACAGGCAAGGAGGGCTACACCTTC
TRBJ2-7 . TRBV5-1 . CASGDGSSYEQYF TGCGCCAGCGGAGACGGCAGCTCCTACGAGCAGTACTTC
TRBJ1-2 . TRBV7-6 . CASSLEGGDGGGYTF TGTGCCAGCAGCTTAGAGGGAGGGGACGGCGGGGGCTACACCTTC
TRBJ2-7 . TRBV19 . CASSIFGVLDEQYF TGTGCCAGTAGTATTTTTGGGGTCTTAGACGAGCAGTACTTC
TRBJ2-5 . TRBV7-9 . CASSLGSETQYF TGTGCCAGCAGCTTAGGGTCGGAGACCCAGTACTTC
TRBJ2-7 . TRBV7-2 few CASSLVVPLVYEQYF TGTGCCAGCAGCTTAGTGGTCCCTTTGGTGTACGAGCAGTACTTC
TRBJ2-7 TRBD1 TRBV27 . CASSLSGTGHYEQYF TGTGCCAGCAGTCTTAGTGGGACAGGGCACTACGAGCAGTACTTC
TRBJ2-7 . TRBV7-3 . CASSGTGVGEQYF TGTGCCAGCAGCGGTACAGGAGTTGGCGAGCAGTACTTC
TRBJ2-3 . TRBV27 . CASGQADTKYF TGTGCCAGCGGCCAGGCAGATACGAAGTATTTT
TRBJ1-3 . TRBV27 few CASSSSLGGGAAGNTIYF TGTGCCAGCAGTTCGTCCTTGGGCGGGGGGGCGGCTGGAAACACCATATATTTT
TRBJ2-3 TRBD2 TRBV27 . CASSFLGGASTDTQYF TGTGCCAGCAGTTTCCTCGGGGGGGCCAGCACAGATACGCAGTATTTT
TRBJ2-2 . TRBV4-1 . CASSQLVTGELFF TGCGCCAGCAGCCAACTGGTCACCGGGGAGCTGTTTTTT
TRBJ2-2 . TRBV11-2 . CASPLSGRGTGELFF TGTGCCAGCCCCCTGTCGGGGAGAGGTACCGGGGAGCTGTTTTTT